This T cell receptor beta chain derives from a study of blood T cells in healthy people across ages. Combining a sample-barcoded 5' primer with a J-beta primer mix, a second PCR ran for about 7 to 12 cycles. TCRdb recomputed calls from the 5' RACE reads with MiXCR, one row per CDR3 protein. Among about a million distinct CDR3 sequences listed, around 54% were seen once. This clonotype came up a few times. There are 14 residues in the CDR3. Germline CDR1 reads SGHAT; CDR2 reads FQNNGV. V lost 2 bases and J 2 bases, leaving 9 bases between the germline ends. This TCR derives from a woman aged 55-70 years in good health. The rearrangement joins TRBV11-2 to TRBJ2-5; D not certain. Specimen: blood. The CDR3 coding sequence is TGTGCCAGCAGCTTATCCAACAGACAAGAGACCCAGTACTTC. It translates to CASSLSNRQETQYF.